These 18 T cell receptor beta chains were all obtained from the same sample, sequenced in a study of T cell repertoires in cytomegalovirus infection. These receptors lack a known antigen. TCRdb re-analysed the reads in MiXCR, keeping a single row per CDR3 protein. This repertoire shows hundreds of thousands of distinct CDR3 sequences, approximately 30% found once; its top ten account for around 11%. This sample comprised cultured CD8+ T cells from PBMCs, obtained from culture after CMV antigen stimulation. The receptors here all came from a human donor in good health (CMV status not recorded). Some clones in this sample may be carry-over from other donors' samples.

The V gene is TRBV27, the J gene TRBJ1-6; D is possibly TRBD1 (5 bases). Trimming shortened V by 6 bases and J by 10 bases, and 13 bases separated the two germline ends. The length of the CDR3 is 13 residues. Germline assignment: CDR1 MNHEY and CDR2 SMNVEV (reference sequence). CDR3 DNA sequence: TGTGCCAGCAGGAGAGGACATCTCTCACCCCTCCACTTT. Amino acids: CASRRGHLSPLHF.

The J gene is TRBJ2-5, the V gene TRBV20-1, with D perhaps TRBD1 (6 bases). CDR1 is DFQATT and CDR2 is SNEGSKA in the germline V gene (reference sequence). V shed 6 bases and J shed 5 bases, with 19 bases lying between them. The CDR3 totals 14 residues. CDR3 residues: CSALDRILRETQYF. CDR3 bases: TGCAGTGCCCTCGACAGGATCCTTCGGGAGACCCAGTACTTC.

The V call is TRBV7-9, the J call TRBJ2-3; 7 bases line up with TRBD1. The CDR3 length is 15 residues. Germline-derived CDR1 and CDR2 are SEHNR and FQNEAQ (reference sequence). V gave up 5 bases and J gave up 3 bases; unmatched junction bases: 8. The CDR3 protein is CASSKSGTETDTQYF. The CDR3 region has the DNA TGTGCCAGCAGCAAGTCCGGGACAGAGACAGATACGCAGTATTTT. The entire variable domain, with the rest obtained from reference TRBV7-9 and TRBJ2-3, is as follows: DTGVSQNPRHKITKRGQNVTFRCDPISEHNRLYWYRQTLGQGPEFLTYFQNEAQLEKSRLLSDRFSAERPKGSFSTLEIQRTEQGDSAMYLCASSKSGTETDTQYFGPGTRLTVL.

This clonotype turned up a few times. The chain joins TRBV7-9 to TRBJ1-1, with a tentative D call TRBD1 (6 bases). Looked up from germline, CDR1 is SEHNR and CDR2 is FQNEAQ (reference sequence). The CDR3 spans 12 residues. V lost 5 bases to trimming and J lost 6 bases, with 10 bases between them. DNA of the CDR3: TGTGCCAGCAGCGAGGGGGATGCTGAAGCTTTCTTT. This gives the protein CASSEGDAEAFF.

The chain links TRBV29-1 to TRBJ2-3; a possible D gene is TRBD2 (7 bases). CDR1 SQVTM and CDR2 ANQGSEA come from the germline V gene. CDR3 length: 14 amino acids. V was trimmed by 4 bases and J by 5 bases, leaving 16 bases between them. This chain's CDR3 is CSVVGGGSQDTQYF. CDR3 nucleotides: TGCAGCGTTGTTGGCGGGGGCTCACAAGATACGCAGTATTTT.

The sample holds a few counts of this clonotype. This chain uses TRBV2 with TRBJ2-1, with D uncertain. The V and J ends lost 7 bases and 10 bases respectively, with 14 bases between them. The germline V gene has CDR1 SNHLY and CDR2 FYNNEI. The CDR3 totals 12 residues. This chain's CDR3 is CASIGLFGEQFF. The CDR3 DNA reads TGTGCCAGCATTGGTCTTTTTGGCGAGCAGTTCTTC.

This clonotype showed up just a few times. The chain employs TRBV7-9 and TRBJ1-2; D gene uncertain. The germline V gene has CDR1 SEHNR and CDR2 FQNEAQ (reference sequence). The CDR3 runs 13 residues. Trimming shortened V by 6 bases and J by 5 bases, and 13 bases separated the two germline ends. For the CDR3, the DNA is TGTGCCAGCAGTGCCTGGGAGGGTTATGGCTACACCTTC. Residues: CASSAWEGYGYTF.

The rearrangement joins TRBV4-2 to TRBJ1-3; perhaps TRBD1 as D (5 bases). The CDR3 runs 16 residues. Between the trimmed V and J ends, which lost 1 base and 1 base, there was a span of 11 bases. Germline assignment: CDR1 LGHNA and CDR2 YNFKEQ. Here the CDR3 reads CASSQVGRVSGNTIYF. In DNA, the CDR3 is TGTGCCAGCAGCCAAGTAGGCAGGGTGTCTGGAAACACCATATATTTT.

As regards this clonotype: A read error may produce the germline difference seen at one junction end. V usage is TRBV6-2 or TRBV6-3 and J usage is TRBJ2-1; D gene ambiguous. This CDR3 is 12 amino acids long. Germline loops: CDR1 MNHEY, CDR2 SVGEGT. CDR3 coding DNA: TGTGCCAGCGGTTATCCCGGAATGAATCGGTTCTTC. Protein: CASGYPGMNRFF.

This sequence joins TRBV7-7 and TRBJ2-1; 7 bases map to TRBD2. Germline V CDR1 and CDR2: SSHAT, FNYEAQ (reference sequence). This CDR3 spans 14 amino acids. In DNA, the CDR3 is TGTGCTATTGCTGGCGGGGGTCTTTACAATGAGCAGTTCTTC. As protein: CAIAGGGLYNEQFF. Together with reference TRBV7-7 and TRBJ2-1, the CDR3 gives the full variable domain: GAGVSQSPRYKVTKRGQDVTLRCDPISSHATLYWYQQALGQGPEFLTYFNYEAQPDKSGLPSDRFSAERPEGSISTLTIQRTEQRDSAMYRCAIAGGGLYNEQFFGPGTRLTVL.

The chain combines TRBV27 with TRBJ1-3; D ambiguous. The V and J ends lost 3 bases and 3 bases respectively, with 6 bases between them. This CDR3 spans 13 amino acids. CDR1 and CDR2 (germline): MNHEY, SMNVEV (reference sequence). The CDR3 sequence: CASSFGVGNTIYF. CDR3 DNA sequence: TGTGCCAGCAGTTTTGGGGTTGGAAACACCATATATTTT.

CDR3 sequence: CASSFKQGAVVSNTEAFF. The CDR3 region has the DNA TGTGCCAGCAGCTTCAAACAGGGGGCCGTAGTGTCGAACACTGAAGCTTTCTTT. The chain combines TRBV7-9 with TRBJ1-1, with 9 bases fitting TRBD1. V dropped 3 bases and J dropped 1; count of bases not matched to a gene: 12. Germline loops: CDR1 SEHNR, CDR2 FQNEAQ (reference sequence). CDR3 length: 18 residues.

The CDR3 is CASSGSGGDNEKLFF. The DNA of the CDR3 is TGTGCCAGCAGCGGGTCCGGGGGAGATAATGAAAAACTGTTTTTT. The rearrangement links TRBV9 to TRBJ1-4; maybe TRBD1 (5 bases). Trimming left V 3 bases short and J 4 bases short, with 13 bases between. Germline-derived CDR1 and CDR2 are SGDLS and YYNGEE. The CDR3 is made up of 15 amino acids.

A few counts support this clonotype. The chain combines TRBV6-2 or TRBV6-3 with TRBJ2-1, with D perhaps matching TRBD2 (5 bases). V was pared by 0 bases and J by 7 bases, with 13 bases between. The CDR3 runs 15 residues. From germline, CDR1 is MNHEY and CDR2 SVGEGT. The CDR3 sequence is CASSYSSVGENEQFF. CDR3 bases: TGTGCCAGCAGTTACTCCAGCGTTGGGGAGAATGAGCAGTTCTTC.

This clonotype was found once. Given a much more abundant clone one base away, this may be a read error. This chain uses TRBV4-3 with TRBJ1-6; D remains unclear. In germline, CDR1 is LGHNA, CDR2 YSLEER. The CDR3 extends over 16 amino acids. V lost 4 bases, J lost 7 bases, and 17 bases lay in between. CDR3 sequence (DNA): TGCGCCAGCAGCCCCTGGGAGGGTACGAGAAATTCACCCCTCCACTTT. Translating it yields CASSPWEGTRNSPLHF.

In this sample, this clonotype turned up many times. The chain uses TRBV7-2 and TRBJ2-3, with a tentative D call TRBD2 (7 bases). Trimming cost V 3 bases and J 4 bases, with 14 bases left between them. The CDR3 has 15 amino acids. Germline assignment: CDR1 SGHTA and CDR2 FQGNSA. CDR3 sequence reads: CASSFSGGAADTQYF. In nucleotides, the CDR3 is TGTGCCAGCAGCTTCAGTGGGGGGGCAGCAGATACGCAGTATTTT.

This clonotype occurred a few times. This chain connects TRBV19 to TRBJ2-7; a possible D gene is TRBD1 (6 bases). Per the germline V gene, CDR1 is LNHDA and CDR2 is SQIVND (reference sequence). The V gene lost 6 bases and the J gene lost 5 bases, with 17 bases spanning the gap. The CDR3 loop spans 14 amino acids. CDR3 DNA sequence: TGTGCCAGTAGAGGGGGACCCTCTGAAGACGAGCAGTACTTC. It encodes CASRGGPSEDEQYF.

This clonotype came up a few times. V and J are TRBV27 and TRBJ1-1; D ambiguous. V lost 5 bases, J lost 3 bases, and 13 bases lay in between. Germline V gene data show CDR1 as MNHEY and CDR2 as SMNVEV (reference sequence). CDR3 length: 14 amino acids. CDR3 nucleotides: TGTGCCAGCAGTCTGACACTCAGCTACACTGAAGCTTTCTTT. It is translated as CASSLTLSYTEAFF.